These 32 T cell receptor beta chains originate from one sample sequenced in a study of shared clonotypes between healthy human individuals. TCRdb's copy holds only in-frame clones and misses some; the assay was immunoSEQ multiplex PCR. The sample has millions of clones, around 90% seen once. Sequences were obtained from naive CD4+ T cells sorted from blood. Regarding subset: CD45RA+ positively selected. These receptors all come from a man between 18 and 35 years old in good health.

The J gene is TRBJ1-5, the V gene TRBV19; D is uncertain. The CDR3 has 14 amino acids. The germline gives CDR1 LNHDA, CDR2 SQIVND (reference sequence). V was trimmed by 5 bases and J by 4 bases, leaving 12 bases between them. The DNA of the CDR3 is TGTGCCAGTAGTGAATTGGACGGGAATCAGCCCCAGCATTTT. Residues: CASSELDGNQPQHF.

This sequence joins TRBV7-2 and TRBJ1-2; D might be TRBD1 (5 bases). The V gene lost 6 bases and the J gene lost 0 bases, with 11 bases spanning the gap. This CDR3 is built from 14 residues. The germline V gene encodes CDR1 SGHTA and CDR2 FQGNSA. The CDR3: CASSRETANYGYTF. CDR3 DNA: TGTGCCAGCAGTAGGGAGACAGCTAACTATGGCTACACCTTC. Together with reference TRBV7-2 and TRBJ1-2, the CDR3 gives the full variable domain: GAGVSQSPSNKVTEKGKDVELRCDPISGHTALYWYRQSLGQGLEFLIYFQGNSAPDKSGLPSDRFSAERTGGSVSTLTIQRTQQEDSAVYLCASSRETANYGYTFGSGTRLTVV.

This clone was seen a single time. CDR3 loop: CASSYLGQALNEQFF. The CDR3 DNA reads as TGTGCCAGCAGTTACCTGGGACAGGCACTTAATGAGCAGTTCTTC. V and J are TRBV6-5 and TRBJ2-1; 8 bases are a match to TRBD1. V shed 2 bases and J 7 bases; nucleotides not matched to a gene: 7. CDR3 length: 15 residues. The germline gives CDR1 MNHEY, CDR2 SVGAGI.

This sequence joins TRBV7-2 and TRBJ2-2; TRBD2 is a possible D gene (5 bases). CDR1 is SGHTA and CDR2 is FQGNSA in the germline V gene. The CDR3 totals 16 residues. V lost 1 base, J lost 4 bases, and 13 bases lay in between. CDR3 amino acids: CASSLEGDGITGELFF. The CDR3 nucleotides are TGTGCCAGCAGCTTAGAGGGAGACGGCATCACCGGGGAGCTGTTTTTT.

The genes are TRBV6-1 and TRBJ2-2; D unresolved. V lost 7 bases to trimming and J lost 6 bases, with 15 bases between them. This CDR3 contains 14 residues. Germline CDR1 is MNHNS and CDR2 is SASEGT. Written as DNA, the CDR3 is TGTGCCAGCACTGTCAGGACCGGCCCCGGGGAGCTGTTTTTT. This gives the protein CASTVRTGPGELFF.

This clone is a singleton in its sample. The V and J genes are TRBV15 and TRBJ2-1; TRBD2 aligns across 9 bases. Per germline, CDR1 LNHNV and CDR2 YYDKDF (reference sequence). This CDR3 contains 18 residues. The J segment lost 9 bases and the V segment lost 4 bases, leaving 19 bases of the junction unmatched. CDR3 loop: CATSIDRGAGGPLSEQFF. In nucleotides, the CDR3 is TGTGCCACCAGCATCGATCGAGGGGCGGGAGGGCCTTTGTCTGAGCAGTTCTTC.

This chain joins TRBV7-2 and TRBJ1-1; D remains ambiguous. This CDR3 region has 15 residues. V shed 5 bases and J shed 6 bases, with 19 bases lying between them. Germline CDR1 reads SGHTA; CDR2 reads FQGNSA. Here the CDR3 DNA reads TGTGCCAGCAGCGCCACGGGAGGGTTGGGCGCTGAAGCTTTCTTT. This encodes CASSATGGLGAEAFF.

About this clone itself: Other DNA sequences in the same sample also yield this CDR3. The chain couples TRBV9 to TRBJ2-1, with D hard to call. The CDR3 is 12 residues long. Per germline, CDR1 SGDLS and CDR2 YYNGEE. Trimming removed 0 bases at V and 5 bases at J, with 3 bases between. In DNA form, the CDR3 reads TGTGCCAGCAGCGTAGAGAACAATGAGCAGTTCTTC. It encodes CASSVENNEQFF.

In regard to this clone: This CDR3 is also generated by other DNA sequences in the sample. The chain uses TRBV9 and TRBJ1-2, with 7 positions matching TRBD1. Trimming at V came to 5 bases and at J to 4 bases, leaving 5 bases not matched to a gene. This CDR3 contains 13 residues. CDR1 and CDR2 from the germline V gene are SGDLS and YYNGEE. The DNA of the CDR3 is TGTGCCAGCAGTCCAGGGGGGGGCTATGGCTACACCTTC. It specifies CASSPGGGYGYTF.

The rearrangement links TRBV19 to TRBJ2-6; D gene unclear. This CDR3 has 14 amino acids. Germline values: CDR1 LNHDA, CDR2 SQIVND (reference sequence). Between the trimmed V and J ends, which lost 5 bases and 1 base, there was a span of 6 bases. CDR3 bases: TGTGCCAGTAGTTACGTATCTGGGGCCAACGTCCTGACTTTC. Encoded protein: CASSYVSGANVLTF.

This sequence joins TRBV6-1 and TRBJ2-5, with TRBD1 identical over 7 bases. CDR1 MNHNS and CDR2 SASEGT come from the germline V gene. This CDR3 has 13 amino acids. V trimming: 6 bases; J trimming: 5 bases; junction bases outside the gene matches: 6. CDR3 coding DNA: TGTGCCAGCAGGAAGGGGGCCCGGGAGACCCAGTACTTC. The encoded protein is CASRKGARETQYF.

This clone has just one count. V usage is TRBV18 and J usage is TRBJ2-1, with D tentatively TRBD1 (5 bases). The CDR3 loop spans 13 amino acids. V lost 3 bases, J lost 3 bases, and 6 bases lay in between. Germline V gives CDR1 KGHSH, CDR2 LQKENI. As DNA, the CDR3 is TGTGCCAGCTCACCCAGGGTCTACAATGAGCAGTTCTTC. Translated: CASSPRVYNEQFF.

The chain combines TRBV28 with TRBJ2-2, with 9 bases fitting TRBD1. The CDR3 totals 15 residues. Germline lookup yields CDR1 MDHEN and CDR2 SYDVKM. Germline trimming cut 3 bases from V and 6 bases from J; bases unmatched to any gene: 5. The CDR3 nucleotides read TGTGCCAGCAGTTTTCGTCGGACAGGGGCCGGGGAGCTGTTTTTT. Translated, it gives CASSFRRTGAGELFF.

The chain links TRBV7-2 to TRBJ2-7; D possibly corresponds to TRBD1 (6 bases). The germline V gene encodes CDR1 SGHTA and CDR2 FQGNSA. Trimming removed 1 base from V and 2 bases from J, with 12 bases in between. The CDR3 consists of 15 residues. In nucleotides, the CDR3 is TGTGCCAGCAGCTTAGTAGCAGGGGCGACCTACGAGCAGTACTTC. Protein sequence: CASSLVAGATYEQYF. The full variable domain, its missing parts supplied by reference TRBV7-2 and TRBJ2-7, is GAGVSQSPSNKVTEKGKDVELRCDPISGHTALYWYRQSLGQGLEFLIYFQGNSAPDKSGLPSDRFSAERTGGSVSTLTIQRTQQEDSAVYLCASSLVAGATYEQYFGPGTRLTVT.

The chain recombines TRBV30 with TRBJ1-6; D call uncertain. This CDR3 comprises 13 residues. The ends were cut back, 1 base at V and 19 bases at J, with 20 bases in the middle. CDR1 GTSNPN and CDR2 SVGIG come from the germline V gene (reference sequence). The CDR3 region is CAWSASGPEVMHF. CDR3 sequence (DNA): TGTGCCTGGAGTGCCTCGGGCCCAGAGGTGATGCACTTT.

This chain joins TRBV7-2 and TRBJ2-7; D is possibly TRBD1 (8 bases). Deletions cut 6 bases from V and 3 bases from J, with 15 bases between. CDR1 is SGHTA and CDR2 is FQGNSA in the germline V gene. The CDR3 has 14 residues. In DNA, the CDR3 is TGTGCCAGCAGGCTGACAGGGGAGGGCTACGAGCAGTACTTC. Its protein is CASRLTGEGYEQYF.

The gene calls are TRBV30 and TRBJ2-2; tentatively, D is TRBD2 (5 bases). V was shortened by 3 bases and J by 5 bases, with 16 bases between the two germline ends. CDR3 length: 15 amino acids. CDR1 is GTSNPN, CDR2 SVGIG, per germline (reference sequence). The CDR3 region is CAWRRASTRTGELFF. CDR3 nucleotides: TGTGCCTGGAGAAGGGCTAGCACCCGGACCGGGGAGCTGTTTTTT.

This sequence joins TRBV6-5 and TRBJ2-5, with 12 positions matching TRBD2. There are 14 residues in the CDR3. The germline V gene has CDR1 MNHEY and CDR2 SVGAGI. The J segment lost 5 bases and the V segment lost 5 bases, leaving 3 bases of the junction unmatched. The chain's CDR3 is CASSKTSGRETQYF. In nucleotides, the CDR3 is TGTGCCAGCAGTAAAACTAGCGGGAGGGAGACCCAGTACTTC.

V and J are TRBV30 and TRBJ1-2; the match to TRBD1 covers 11 bases. The CDR3 covers 13 residues. The ends lost 4 bases at V and 8 bases at J; junction bases unmatched: 6. CDR1 is GTSNPN, CDR2 SVGIG, per germline (reference sequence). The CDR3 here is CAWKDRGRVGYTF. Here the CDR3 DNA reads TGTGCCTGGAAGGACAGGGGGCGCGTGGGCTACACCTTC.

This clone showed up just once. The genes are TRBV5-1 and TRBJ1-6; possibly TRBD1 for D (6 bases). The CDR3 extends over 14 amino acids. Germline V gene data show CDR1 as SGHRS and CDR2 as YFSETQ. With 4 bases removed from V and 7 bases from J, the gap between germline ends came to 12 bases. CDR3 in DNA: TGCGCCAGCAGCCCGGGGAGGGGGAATTCACCCCTCCACTTT. Translating gives CASSPGRGNSPLHF.

This clone was counted only a few times. V and J are TRBV7-2 and TRBJ1-1; D not resolved. V dropped 7 bases and J dropped 5 bases, with 17 bases sitting between them. The germline CDR1 and CDR2 sequences are SGHTA and FQGNSA. The CDR3 totals 14 residues. The CDR3 is CASTSRAIGTEAFF. The CDR3 nucleotides read TGTGCCAGCACCTCTCGGGCCATTGGTACTGAAGCTTTCTTT.

V is TRBV5-8 and J is TRBJ2-3; D remains unclear. The length of the CDR3 is 14 residues. Trimming removed 0 bases at V and 9 bases at J, with 14 bases between. Germline values: CDR1 SGHTS, CDR2 YDEGEE. This CDR3 reads CASSLAQAVGTQYF. The CDR3, as DNA: TGTGCCAGCAGCTTGGCCCAGGCGGTGGGGACGCAGTATTTT.

The genes are TRBV5-1 and TRBJ1-1, with D possibly TRBD1 on 6 matching bases. Looked up from germline, CDR1 is SGHRS and CDR2 is YFSETQ. The CDR3 runs 17 residues. V was shortened by 0 bases and J by 0 bases, with 15 bases between the two germline ends. The CDR3 reads CASSLARGGDLNTEAFF. The CDR3 DNA reads as TGCGCCAGCAGCTTGGCCAGGGGAGGTGATTTGAACACTGAAGCTTTCTTT. The whole variable domain, remainder taken from reference TRBV5-1 and TRBJ1-1, is KAGVTQTPRYLIKTRGQQVTLSCSPISGHRSVSWYQQTPGQGLQFLFEYFSETQRNKGNFPGRFSGRQFSNSRSEMNVSTLELGDSALYLCASSLARGGDLNTEAFFGQGTRLTVV.

As concerns this clone: Different DNA sequences within this sample yield the same CDR3. The chain recombines TRBV30 with TRBJ2-7; 8 bases map to TRBD1. The germline CDR1 and CDR2 sequences are GTSNPN and SVGIG (reference sequence). The V gene end was trimmed by 0 bases and the J gene end by 2 bases; junction bases not matched to a gene: 3. CDR3 length equals 14 residues. CDR3 in amino acids: CAWSVQGGPYEQYF. CDR3 bases: TGTGCCTGGAGTGTACAGGGGGGACCCTACGAGCAGTACTTC.

The genes are TRBV4-1 and TRBJ2-3; no clear D gene. This CDR3 comprises 15 residues. Germline loops: CDR1 MGHRA, CDR2 YSYEKL. V lost 1 base to trimming and J lost 4 bases, with 12 bases between them. CDR3 protein: CASSQGPPRADTQYF. The CDR3 DNA reads TGCGCCAGCAGCCAAGGGCCCCCACGAGCAGATACGCAGTATTTT.

This chain uses TRBV6-1 with TRBJ2-3; D remains unclear. V shed 3 bases and J shed 0 bases, with 4 bases lying between them. There are 13 residues in the CDR3. Germline assignment: CDR1 MNHNS and CDR2 SASEGT. CDR3 coding DNA: TGTGCCAGCAGTGAGATGAGCACAGATACGCAGTATTTT. It encodes CASSEMSTDTQYF.

In the case of this clone: At the DNA level, this CDR3 is encoded by other sequences in the same sample as well. The chain employs TRBV30 and TRBJ1-5; no clear D. Germline V gene sequence: CDR1 GTSNPN, CDR2 SVGIG (reference sequence). The CDR3 has 13 residues. Between the trimmed V and J ends, which lost 2 bases and 0 bases, there was a span of 5 bases. CDR3 DNA: TGTGCCTGGAGTCAAGATAGCAATCAGCCCCAGCATTTT. It codes for CAWSQDSNQPQHF.

V and J are TRBV10-3 and TRBJ2-7; 7 positions agree with TRBD1. CDR1 is ENHRY, CDR2 SYGVKD, per germline. J was trimmed by 7 bases and V by 1 base; bases with no gene match: 7. The CDR3 length is 14 residues. The CDR3 loop is CAISELHRGEEQYF. The CDR3 nucleotides read TGTGCCATCAGTGAGTTACACAGGGGAGAGGAGCAGTACTTC.

This clone was observed a single time. V gene TRBV7-2 combines with J gene TRBJ2-1; 16 nucleotides match TRBD2. After removal of 4 bases from V and 15 bases from J, the junction contained 9 bases not matched to a gene. The CDR3 consists of 15 residues. The germline V gene encodes CDR1 SGHTA and CDR2 FQGNSA. The CDR3 region has the DNA TGTGCCAGCAGCTCAGACGGGACTAGCGGGGGGGCTCTGTTCTTC. This translates into CASSSDGTSGGALFF.

V usage is TRBV5-1 and J usage is TRBJ2-5, with TRBD2 matching 8 bases. Germline CDR1 and CDR2: SGHRS and YFSETQ. V lost 5 bases and J lost 1; bases outside the gene matches: 4. This CDR3 contains 14 residues. The CDR3 is CASRSGSRQETQYF. The CDR3 DNA reads as TGCGCCAGCAGGAGCGGGAGTCGCCAAGAGACCCAGTACTTC.

This clone has just one count. Here the CDR3 DNA reads TGTGCCAGTAGTATAGGGTCCCTAGTGCCCGGCTATGAGCAGTTCTTC. Its protein product is CASSIGSLVPGYEQFF. V gene TRBV19 combines with J gene TRBJ2-1; no definite D call. Trimming removed 1 base at V and 8 bases at J, with 18 bases between. CDR1 and CDR2 (germline): LNHDA, SQIVND (reference sequence). CDR3 length: 16 amino acids.

The chain links TRBV28 to TRBJ1-3; D is undetermined. CDR1 MDHEN and CDR2 SYDVKM come from the germline V gene. CDR3 length: 15 residues. The ends were cut back, 1 base at V and 0 bases at J, with 7 bases in the middle. This CDR3 is CASSLLVSSGNTIYF. In DNA form, the CDR3 reads TGTGCCAGCAGTTTATTGGTGAGCTCTGGAAACACCATATATTTT.